This T cell receptor beta chain was identified in a study of OX40 agonist ivuxolimab in advanced cancers. For the study in its entirety: The costimulatory receptor OX40 (CD134) was targeted by ivuxolimab, a fully human IgG2 agonistic monoclonal antibody. Intravenous ivuxolimab was administered to patients every 2 weeks at six dose levels: 0.01, 0.1, 0.3, 1.5, 3 and 10 mg/kg. The paper reports the monotherapy dose-escalation portion (N of about 54 patients) of the phase I ivuxolimab trial. Peripheral TCRbeta sequencing aimed to test whether ivuxolimab altered TCR sequence diversity and caused clonal T-cell expansion. Patients were allowed to have had prior anti-PD-1, anti-PD-L1 or anti-CTLA-4 therapy, and more than 30% of the dose-escalation patients had previously received checkpoint inhibitors. Of the approximately 50 dose-escalation patients, hepatocellular carcinoma was present in roughly 19, melanoma in approximately 15, renal cell carcinoma in 9 and head and neck cancer in 9. Partial responses occurred in three dose-escalation patients, of whom one had hepatocellular carcinoma and two had cutaneous melanoma. In the dose-escalation cohort, nearly 85% of patients were male, and the mean age was 60 years with a range of roughly 20 to 80.

Genomic DNA was isolated from the sorted cells so that the TCRbeta CDR3 region could be sequenced. The immunoSEQ Assay was used to sequence the TCRbeta CDR3 regions. TCRdb provides this immuneACCESS table in a form limited to in-frame rearrangements. Some clones are lacking; in checked studies, under half of them reflect an unresolved V gene, and why the rest are absent is not known. The sample profile shows some 52,000 clones; roughly 88% of them were found once. 9.5% to 15% of the sample belongs to the ten largest clones. A word on this clone: Its antigen target is currently unknown. The input lacks base qualities; no much larger clone sits a single base away.

Reading from cysteine to phenylalanine, the CDR3 counts 15 amino acids. The only DNA kept is the CDR3, 45 bases in frame from the first base. V is pared back by 3 bases and J by 2 bases, with 10 bases lying between the germline termini. CDR1 and CDR2 were assigned from the germline V gene as MGHRA and YSYEKL. The paper as a whole reports these results and caveats: Antigen specificity was not determined for the clonally expanded peripheral T cells. Clonal expansion of both CD4+ and CD8+ blood T cells was observed from baseline to week 6 at doses 0.1 to 3.0 mg/kg. Low levels of normalized T-cell clonal expansion were also seen in some patients who did not respond. After ivuxolimab, expanded clones were on average more numerous among CD8+ T cells than among CD4+ T cells. In the 0.1-3.0 mg/kg groups, partial responders were among the patients with the lowest normalized peripheral clonal expansion, particularly in CD8+ T cells.

Patients with a history of autoimmune disease or receiving systemic immunosuppression were excluded from the trial. In every dose cohort, peripheral blood was drawn for TCR sequencing at baseline, cycle 4 day 1, and cycle 7 day 1. Samples came from an open-label, multicenter, first-in-human phase I dose-escalation trial of ivuxolimab. Adults with locally advanced or metastatic melanoma, renal cell, hepatocellular, or head and neck squamous cell carcinoma were enrolled in the trial. Before TCR sequencing, CD4+ T cells and CD8+ T cells were sorted from peripheral blood as separate populations. This TCR was sampled from an adult with an advanced solid tumor such as melanoma, head and neck, liver or kidney cancer. The specimen was CD4+ or CD8+ T cells sorted from blood, collected in a trial of the OX40 agonist ivuxolimab. The chain was built from TRBV4-1 and TRBJ2-2; the best D guess is TRBD1, with 6 bases matching. The sequence in DNA is TGCGCCAGCAGCCACAGGGGCCTAAACACCGGGGAGCTGTTTTTT. This translates into CASSHRGLNTGELFF.